Listed below are T cell receptor beta chains from one sample, sequenced in a study of blood T cell repertoires in COVID-19. The data were produced by immunoSEQ multiplex PCR, yet TCRdb's version contains in-frame clones alone and is incomplete. Of roughly 280,000 clones listed, roughly 89% are singletons. Sequences were obtained from peripheral blood. All receptors come from a man in his forties or fifties with acute or convalescent COVID-19. The CDR3 runs from the conserved cysteine through the conserved F or W. Each record gives: D gene, J gene, V gene, clone size, CDR3 DNA, CDR3 protein. A D gene is named only where the DNA matches it firmly. Some rows have no size entry. The others give once, few or many, or a class for an expanded clone.

>NA|TRBJ2-2|TRBV27|NA
TGTGCCAGCAGTTCCCTAGCCCAGACCGGGGAGCTGTTTTTT
CASSSLAQTGELFF
>NA|TRBJ2-7|TRBV2|NA
TGTGCCAGCAGTGAAGCGGCGGGCTCGGGCCGGTACGAGCAGTACTTC
CASSEAAGSGRYEQYF
>TRBD1|TRBJ1-6|TRBV5-1|NA
TGCGCCAGCAGCCTGGCCGGGACAGGGTACTCACCCCTCCACTTT
CASSLAGTGYSPLHF
>TRBD1|TRBJ2-1|TRBV10-3|NA
TGTGCCATCAGGGAGGACAGGGGTTCCTACAATGAGCAGTTCTTC
CAIREDRGSYNEQFF
>NA|TRBJ2-1|TRBV29-1|NA
TGCAGCGCCCTCCTGATGAGCTCCTACAATGAGCAGTTCTTC
CSALLMSSYNEQFF
>TRBD1|TRBJ1-1|TRBV28|once
TGTGCCAGCAGTTCCTGGACAGGCCTGAACACTGAAGCTTTCTTT
CASSSWTGLNTEAFF
>NA|TRBJ1-5|TRBV6-5|NA
TGTGCCAGCAGTTACTCGCCGGGGAGCAATCAGCCCCAGCATTTT
CASSYSPGSNQPQHF
>NA|TRBJ1-5|TRBV6-5|NA
TGTGCCAGCAGGGCGGCAGGGGTCCAGCCCCAGCATTTT
CASRAAGVQPQHF
>TRBD2|TRBJ2-1|TRBV6-1|NA
TGTGCCAGCAGTGAAGGACTAGCGGGGGGGGAGCAGTTCTTC
CASSEGLAGGEQFF
>NA|TRBJ2-7|TRBV5-4|NA
TGTGCCAGCAGCTTGGATACTAGCGAGCAGTACTTC
CASSLDTSEQYF
>TRBD1|TRBJ1-5|TRBV15|NA
TGTGCCACCATGCGGGGAGAGGGGGCCCAAGGGCAGCCCCAGCATTTT
CATMRGEGAQGQPQHF
>NA|TRBJ1-3|TRBV5-4|NA
TGTGCCAGCAGCTTGGGGGCAGCCTCTGGAAACACCATATATTTT
CASSLGAASGNTIYF
>NA|TRBJ1-6|TRBV19|NA
TGTGCCAGTAGTATCGGCAGCGGGAATTCACCCCTCCACTTT
CASSIGSGNSPLHF
>NA|TRBJ2-3|TRBV21-1|once
TGTGCCAGCAGCTCAAGGTCGTGGACTAGCGGGGGGCTAGGCACAGATACGCAGTATTTT
CASSSRSWTSGGLGTDTQYF
>NA|TRBJ2-2|TRBV18|NA
TGTGCCAGCTCACCACGAGCTCGGTCAACCCCCAGGGGCACCGGGGAGCTGTTTTTT
CASSPRARSTPRGTGELFF
>NA|TRBJ2-2|TRBV6-5|few
TGTGCCAGCACCACAGGCGGGGAGCTGTTTTTT
CASTTGGELFF
>TRBD1|TRBJ1-2|TRBV9|NA
TGTGCCAGCAGCACGTCCGGGACAGGGGGAGAGGGCTACACCTTC
CASSTSGTGGEGYTF
>NA|TRBJ1-2|TRBV11-2|NA
TGTGCCAGCAGCTTCCCCACTTATGGCTACACCTTC
CASSFPTYGYTF
>NA|TRBJ1-6|TRBV27|NA
TGTGCCAGCAGCCCCCCCGGGAGAACGGCACCCCTCCACTTT
CASSPPGRTAPLHF
>NA|TRBJ2-1|TRBV2|NA
TGTGCCAGCAGTGAAGCCCGTCGAGGACAAAATGAGCAGTTCTTC
CASSEARRGQNEQFF